This TCR beta chain was documented in a study of T cell changes during pregnancy in multiple sclerosis. The table came from immunoSEQ multiplex PCR; TCRdb's copy has only in-frame clones and leaves some out. The sample shows roughly 60,000 clones, roughly nine tenths of them seen only once. The germline V gene has CDR1 SQVTM and CDR2 ANQGSEA. This CDR3 contains 17 residues. Trimming took off 4 bases at V and 2 bases at J, with 23 bases between the two ends. In this sample, this clone turned up once. V is TRBV29-1 and J is TRBJ1-1; a weak D match, TRBD1 (6 bases). This sequence originates from a female donor with multiple sclerosis, enrolled in a pregnancy study. The source was CD4+ T cells from peripheral blood mononuclear cells, collected in the first trimester of pregnancy. CDR3 sequence reads: CSVVRWQGTSANTEAFF. CDR3 nucleotide sequence: TGCAGCGTTGTCCGGTGGCAGGGGACGAGTGCAAACACTGAAGCTTTCTTT.